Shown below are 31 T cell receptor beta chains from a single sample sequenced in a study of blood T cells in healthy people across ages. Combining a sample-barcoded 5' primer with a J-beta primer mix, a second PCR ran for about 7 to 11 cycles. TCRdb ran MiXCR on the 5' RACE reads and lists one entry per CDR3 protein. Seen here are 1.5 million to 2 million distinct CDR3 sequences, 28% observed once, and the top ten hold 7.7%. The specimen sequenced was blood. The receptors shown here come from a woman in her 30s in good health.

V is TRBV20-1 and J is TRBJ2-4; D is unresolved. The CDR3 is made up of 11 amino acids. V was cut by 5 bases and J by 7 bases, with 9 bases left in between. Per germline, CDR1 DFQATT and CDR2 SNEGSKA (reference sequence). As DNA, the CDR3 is TGCAGTGCTCCCGAGGACAACATTCAGTACTTC. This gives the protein CSAPEDNIQYF.

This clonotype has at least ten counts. The CDR3 region has the DNA TGTGCCAGCAGCCCGCATGGGGAGACTGGGGCCAACGTCCTGACTTTC. This encodes CASSPHGETGANVLTF. The chain recombines TRBV28 with TRBJ2-6; weak D call: TRBD2 (5 bases). Per the germline V gene, CDR1 is MDHEN and CDR2 is SYDVKM. Trimming took 6 bases from V and 2 from J, leaving 14 bases between them. This CDR3 contains 16 residues. The full variable domain, rest sourced from reference TRBV28 and TRBJ2-6, is DVKVTQSSRYLVKRTGEKVFLECVQDMDHENMFWYRQDPGLGLRLIYFSYDVKMKEKGDIPEGYSVSREKKERFSLILESASTNQTSMYLCASSPHGETGANVLTFGAGSRLTVL.

The CDR3 DNA reads TGTGCCAGCAGTAGGCCAGGGGAGGGTGGTCAGCCCCAGCATTTT. It specifies CASSRPGEGGQPQHF. The chain employs TRBV6-6 and TRBJ1-5; weak D call: TRBD1 (6 bases). The V gene lost 5 bases and the J gene lost 6 bases, with 17 bases spanning the gap. Germline V gene data show CDR1 as MNHNY and CDR2 as SVGAGI (reference sequence). This CDR3 is 15 amino acids long.

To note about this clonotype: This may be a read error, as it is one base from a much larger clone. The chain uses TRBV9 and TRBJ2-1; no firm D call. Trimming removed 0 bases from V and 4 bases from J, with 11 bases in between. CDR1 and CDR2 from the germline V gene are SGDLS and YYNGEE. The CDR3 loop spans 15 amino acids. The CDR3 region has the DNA TGTGCCAGCAGCGTAGCTCCCCCTGCATACAATGAGCAGTTCTTC. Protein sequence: CASSVAPPAYNEQFF.

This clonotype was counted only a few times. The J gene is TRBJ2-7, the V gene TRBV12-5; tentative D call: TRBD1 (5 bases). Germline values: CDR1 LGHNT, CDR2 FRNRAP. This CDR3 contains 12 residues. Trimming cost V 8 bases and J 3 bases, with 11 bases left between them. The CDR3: CASQGRVYEQYF. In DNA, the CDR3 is TGTGCTAGTCAGGGTAGGGTCTACGAGCAGTACTTC.

DNA for the CDR3: TGTGCCAGCAGAGCGACGGGGAGTATCCAGTACTTC. It is translated as CASRATGSIQYF. The gene calls are TRBV6-2 or TRBV6-3 and TRBJ2-7; D perhaps matches TRBD2 (5 bases). CDR1 and CDR2 (germline): MNHEY, SVGEGT. The V and J ends lost 6 bases and 10 bases respectively, with 16 bases between them. CDR3 size: 12 residues.

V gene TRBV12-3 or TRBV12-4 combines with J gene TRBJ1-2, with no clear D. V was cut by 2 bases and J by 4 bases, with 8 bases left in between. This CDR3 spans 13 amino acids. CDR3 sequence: CASSLSQSYGYTF. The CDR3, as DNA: TGTGCCAGCAGTTTAAGTCAGTCCTATGGCTACACCTTC.

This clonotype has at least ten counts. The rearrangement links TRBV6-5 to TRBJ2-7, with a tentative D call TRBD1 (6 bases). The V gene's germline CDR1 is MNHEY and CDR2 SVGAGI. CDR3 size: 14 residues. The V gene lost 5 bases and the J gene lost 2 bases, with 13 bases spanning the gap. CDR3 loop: CASSDGTYTYEQYF. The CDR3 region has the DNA TGTGCCAGCAGTGACGGGACATACACCTACGAGCAGTACTTC.

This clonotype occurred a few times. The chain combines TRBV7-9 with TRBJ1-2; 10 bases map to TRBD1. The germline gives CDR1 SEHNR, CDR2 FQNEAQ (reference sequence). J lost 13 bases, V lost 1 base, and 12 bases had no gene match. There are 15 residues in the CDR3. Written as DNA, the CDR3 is TGTGCCAGCAGCTTAGGCCGGGACAGGGGAATTATCGGCACCTTC. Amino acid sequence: CASSLGRDRGIIGTF.

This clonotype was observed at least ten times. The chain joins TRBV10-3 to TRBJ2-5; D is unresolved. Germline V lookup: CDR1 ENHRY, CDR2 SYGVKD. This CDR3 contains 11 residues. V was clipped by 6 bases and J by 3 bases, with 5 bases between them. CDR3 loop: CAISQKETQYF. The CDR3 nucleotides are TGTGCCATCAGCCAAAAAGAGACCCAGTACTTC.

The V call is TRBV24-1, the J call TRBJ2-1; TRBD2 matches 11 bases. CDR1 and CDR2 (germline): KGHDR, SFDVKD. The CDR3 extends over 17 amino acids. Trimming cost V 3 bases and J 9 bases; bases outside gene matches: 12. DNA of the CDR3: TGTGCCACCAGTGATCGAAAAATAGCGGGGGGGCCGGGTGAGCAGTTCTTC. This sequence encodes CATSDRKIAGGPGEQFF.

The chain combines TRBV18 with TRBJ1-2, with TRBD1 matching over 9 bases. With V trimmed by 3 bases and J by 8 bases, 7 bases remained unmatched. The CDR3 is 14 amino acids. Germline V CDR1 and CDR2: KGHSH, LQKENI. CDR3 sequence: CASSPGTGSFGYTF. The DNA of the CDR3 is TGTGCCAGCTCACCCGGGACAGGGAGTTTCGGCTACACCTTC.

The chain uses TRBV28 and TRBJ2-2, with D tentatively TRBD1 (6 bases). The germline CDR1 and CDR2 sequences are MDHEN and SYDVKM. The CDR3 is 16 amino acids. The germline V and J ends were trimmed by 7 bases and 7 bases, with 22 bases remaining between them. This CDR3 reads CASIPQGRRVVGELFF. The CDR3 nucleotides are TGTGCCAGCATTCCCCAGGGGCGGCGCGTAGTCGGGGAGCTGTTTTTT.

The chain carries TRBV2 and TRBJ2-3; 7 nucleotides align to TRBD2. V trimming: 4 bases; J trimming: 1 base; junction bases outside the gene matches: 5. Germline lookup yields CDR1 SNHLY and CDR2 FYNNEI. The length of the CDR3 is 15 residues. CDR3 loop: CASSGAGTGTDTQYF. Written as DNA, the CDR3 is TGTGCCAGCAGTGGAGCGGGGACGGGCACAGATACGCAGTATTTT. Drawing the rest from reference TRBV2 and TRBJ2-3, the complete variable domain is EPEVTQTPSHQVTQMGQEVILRCVPISNHLYFYWYRQILGQKVEFLVSFYNNEISEKSEIFDDQFSVERPDGSNFTLKIRSTKLEDSAMYFCASSGAGTGTDTQYFGPGTRLTVL.

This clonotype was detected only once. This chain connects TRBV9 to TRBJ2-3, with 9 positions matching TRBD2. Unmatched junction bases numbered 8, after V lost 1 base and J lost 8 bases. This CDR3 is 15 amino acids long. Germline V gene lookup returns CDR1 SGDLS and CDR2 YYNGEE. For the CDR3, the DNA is TGTGCCAGCAGCGTATACCCAGAGACTAGCGGTACGCAGTATTTT. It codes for CASSVYPETSGTQYF.

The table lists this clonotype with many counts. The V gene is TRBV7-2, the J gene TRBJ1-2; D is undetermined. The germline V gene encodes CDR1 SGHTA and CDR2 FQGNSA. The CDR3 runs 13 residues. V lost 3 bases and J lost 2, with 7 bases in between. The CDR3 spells CASSFVSNYGYTF. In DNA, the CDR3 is TGTGCCAGCAGCTTTGTCAGCAACTATGGCTACACCTTC.

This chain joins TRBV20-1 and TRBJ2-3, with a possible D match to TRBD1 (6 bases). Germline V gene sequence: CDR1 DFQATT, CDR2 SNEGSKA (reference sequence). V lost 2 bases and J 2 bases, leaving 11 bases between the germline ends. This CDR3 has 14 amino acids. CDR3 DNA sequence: TGCAGTGCTAGAAATACAGGGACCACAGATACGCAGTATTTT. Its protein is CSARNTGTTDTQYF.

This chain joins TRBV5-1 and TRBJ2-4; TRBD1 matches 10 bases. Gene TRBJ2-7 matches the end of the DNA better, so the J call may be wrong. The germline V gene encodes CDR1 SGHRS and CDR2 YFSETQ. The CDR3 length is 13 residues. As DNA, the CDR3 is TGCGCCAGCAGCGTGACAGGGGGCGGCGAGCAGTACTTC. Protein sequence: CASSVTGGGEQYF.

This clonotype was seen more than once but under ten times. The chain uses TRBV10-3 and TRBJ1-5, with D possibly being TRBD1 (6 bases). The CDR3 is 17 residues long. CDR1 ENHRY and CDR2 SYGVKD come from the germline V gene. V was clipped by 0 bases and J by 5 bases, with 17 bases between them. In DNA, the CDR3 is TGTGCCATCAGTGAGTCCAGGGACAAGTCCATCTATCAGCCCCAGCATTTT. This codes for CAISESRDKSIYQPQHF.

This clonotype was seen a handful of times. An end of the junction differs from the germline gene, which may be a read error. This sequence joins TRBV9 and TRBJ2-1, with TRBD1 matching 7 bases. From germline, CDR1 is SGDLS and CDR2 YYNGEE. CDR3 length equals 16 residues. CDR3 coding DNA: TGTGCCGGCAGCCCAAGTGAGGGGGCTAGACGCAATGAGCAGTTCTTC. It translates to CAGSPSEGARRNEQFF. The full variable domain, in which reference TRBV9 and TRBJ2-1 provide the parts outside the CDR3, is DSGVTQTPKHLITATGQRVTLRCSPRSGDLSVYWYQQSLDQGLQFLIQYYNGEERAKGNILERFSAQQFPDLHSELNLSSLELGDSALYFCAGSPSEGARRNEQFFGPGTRLTVL.

The CDR3 nucleotides read TGTGCCAGCAGCCCAGGGGCGCCGGGACAGGGGGCGGTTATCAATGGCTACACCTTC. Translating gives CASSPGAPGQGAVINGYTF. This chain joins TRBV7-9 and TRBJ1-2, with 12 bases aligning to TRBD1. Germline V lookup: CDR1 SEHNR, CDR2 FQNEAQ (reference sequence). The trim removed 5 bases at V and 6 bases at J, leaving 19 bases unmatched. The CDR3 totals 19 residues. Supplemented by reference TRBV7-9 and TRBJ1-2, the full variable domain reads DTGVSQNPRHKITKRGQNVTFRCDPISEHNRLYWYRQTLGQGPEFLTYFQNEAQLEKSRLLSDRFSAERPKGSFSTLEIQRTEQGDSAMYLCASSPGAPGQGAVINGYTFGSGTRLTVV.

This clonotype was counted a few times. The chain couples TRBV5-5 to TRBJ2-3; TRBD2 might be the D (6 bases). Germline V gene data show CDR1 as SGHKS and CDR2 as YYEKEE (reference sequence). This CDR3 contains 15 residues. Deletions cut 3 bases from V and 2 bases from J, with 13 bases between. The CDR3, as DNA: TGTGCCAGCAGCTACTGGGACTCCACCACAGATACGCAGTATTTT. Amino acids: CASSYWDSTTDTQYF.

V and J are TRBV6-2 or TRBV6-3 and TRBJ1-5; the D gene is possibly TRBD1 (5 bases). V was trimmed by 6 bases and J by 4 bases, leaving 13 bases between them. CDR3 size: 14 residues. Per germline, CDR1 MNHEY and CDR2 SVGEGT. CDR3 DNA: TGTGCCAGCAGGACCGACAGACCAAATCAGCCCCAGCATTTT. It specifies CASRTDRPNQPQHF.

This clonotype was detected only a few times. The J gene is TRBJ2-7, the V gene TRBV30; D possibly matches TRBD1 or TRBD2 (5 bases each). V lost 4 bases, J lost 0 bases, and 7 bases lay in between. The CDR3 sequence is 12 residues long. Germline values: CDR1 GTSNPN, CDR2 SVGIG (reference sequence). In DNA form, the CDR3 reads TGTGCCTGGAAGAGGGGCTCCTACGAGCAGTACTTC. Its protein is CAWKRGSYEQYF.

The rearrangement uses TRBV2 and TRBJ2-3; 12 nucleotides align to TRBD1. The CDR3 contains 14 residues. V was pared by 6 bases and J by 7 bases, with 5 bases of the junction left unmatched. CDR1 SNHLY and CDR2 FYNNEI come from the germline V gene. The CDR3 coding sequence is TGTGCCAGCAGCCGGGACAGGGGGCTGTATACGCAGTATTTT. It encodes CASSRDRGLYTQYF.

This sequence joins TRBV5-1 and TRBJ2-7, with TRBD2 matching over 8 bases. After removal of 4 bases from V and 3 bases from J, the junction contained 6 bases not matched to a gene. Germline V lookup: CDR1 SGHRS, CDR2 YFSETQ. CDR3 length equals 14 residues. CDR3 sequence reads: CASSRAGGVYEQYF. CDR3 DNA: TGCGCCAGCAGCCGGGCGGGGGGTGTCTACGAGCAGTACTTC.

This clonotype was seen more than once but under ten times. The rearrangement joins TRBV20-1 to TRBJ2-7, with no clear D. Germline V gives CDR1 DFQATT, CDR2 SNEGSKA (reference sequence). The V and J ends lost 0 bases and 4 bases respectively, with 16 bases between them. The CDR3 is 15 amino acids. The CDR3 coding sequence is TGCAGTGCTAGAGATGATCGGGCCCCCCCTTACGAGCAGTACTTC. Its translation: CSARDDRAPPYEQYF.

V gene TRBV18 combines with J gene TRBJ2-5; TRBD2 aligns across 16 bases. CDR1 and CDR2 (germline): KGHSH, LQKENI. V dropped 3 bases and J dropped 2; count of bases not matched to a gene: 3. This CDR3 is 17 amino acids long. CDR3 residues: CASSPGTSGREQETQYF. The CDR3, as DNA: TGTGCCAGCTCACCCGGGACTAGCGGGAGGGAACAAGAGACCCAGTACTTC.

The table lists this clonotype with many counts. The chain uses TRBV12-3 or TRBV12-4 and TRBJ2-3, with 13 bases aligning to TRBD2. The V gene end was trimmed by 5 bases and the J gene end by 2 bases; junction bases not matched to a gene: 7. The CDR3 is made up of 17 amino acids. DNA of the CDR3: TGTGCCAGCAGTCCCCGGACTAGCGGGGGCGTCACAGATACGCAGTATTTT. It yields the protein CASSPRTSGGVTDTQYF.

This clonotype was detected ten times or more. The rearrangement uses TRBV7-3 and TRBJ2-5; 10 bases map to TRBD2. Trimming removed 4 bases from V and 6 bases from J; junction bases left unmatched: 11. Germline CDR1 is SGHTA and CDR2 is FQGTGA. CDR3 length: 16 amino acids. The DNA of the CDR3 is TGTGCCAGCAGCTCCCAAGCGGGGGGGGCTGTGAAGACCCAGTACTTC. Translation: CASSSQAGGAVKTQYF.

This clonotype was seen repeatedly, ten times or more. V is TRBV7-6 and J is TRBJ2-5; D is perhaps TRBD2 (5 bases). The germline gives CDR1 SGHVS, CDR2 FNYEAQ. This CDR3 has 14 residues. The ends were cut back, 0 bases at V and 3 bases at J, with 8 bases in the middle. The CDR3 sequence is CASSLARREETQYF. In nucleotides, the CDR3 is TGTGCCAGCAGCTTAGCGAGGCGGGAAGAGACCCAGTACTTC.